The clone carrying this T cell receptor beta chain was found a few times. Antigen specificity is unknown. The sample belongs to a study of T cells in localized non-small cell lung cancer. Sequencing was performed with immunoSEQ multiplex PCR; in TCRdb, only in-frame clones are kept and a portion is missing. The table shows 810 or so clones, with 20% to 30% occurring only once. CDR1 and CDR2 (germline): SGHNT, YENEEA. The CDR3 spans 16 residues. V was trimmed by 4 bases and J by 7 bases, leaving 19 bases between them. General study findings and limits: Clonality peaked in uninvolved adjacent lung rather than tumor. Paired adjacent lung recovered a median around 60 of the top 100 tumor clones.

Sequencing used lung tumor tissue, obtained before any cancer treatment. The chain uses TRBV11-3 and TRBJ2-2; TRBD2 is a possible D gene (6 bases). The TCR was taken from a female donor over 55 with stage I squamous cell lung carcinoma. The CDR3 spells CASSSSVTGDVGELFF. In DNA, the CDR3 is TGTGCCAGCAGCTCTTCCGTAACGGGGGATGTCGGGGAGCTGTTTTTT.